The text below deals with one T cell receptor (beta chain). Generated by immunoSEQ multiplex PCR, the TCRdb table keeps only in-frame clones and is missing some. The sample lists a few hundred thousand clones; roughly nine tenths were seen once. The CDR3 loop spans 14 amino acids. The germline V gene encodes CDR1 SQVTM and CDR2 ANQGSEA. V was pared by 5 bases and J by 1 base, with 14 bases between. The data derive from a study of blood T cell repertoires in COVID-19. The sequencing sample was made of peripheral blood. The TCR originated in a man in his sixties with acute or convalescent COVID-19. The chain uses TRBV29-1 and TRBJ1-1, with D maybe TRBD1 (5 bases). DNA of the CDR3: TGCAGCGTTATAACAGACAGACCGAACACTGAAGCTTTCTTT. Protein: CSVITDRPNTEAFF.